A selection of T cell receptor beta chains follows, all from one sample in a study of shared T cell receptors in the human thymus. Data came from immunoSEQ multiplex PCR; TCRdb stores just in-frame clones and leaves some out. The profile shows approximately 580,000 clones, 75% to 85% of them singletons. These data were also filed under a second study, of human thymus T cells.

The sequencing input was thymocytes. Receptors originate from a boy under three years old with a congenital heart defect. Both conserved end residues are part of each CDR3. A D gene is named only where the DNA matches it firmly. Clone size appears in some rows only: once, few, many, or a class for an expanded clone.

CASSFRSPYDRLGEKLFF,TGTGCCAGCAGCTTTAGGTCCCCCTACGACAGGCTCGGGGAAAAACTGTTTTTT,TRBJ1-4,TRBV7-2,once,NA
CASSPSVEGVCQETQYF,TGTGCCAGCAGTCCCTCTGTCGAGGGAGTTTGCCAAGAGACCCAGTACTTC,TRBJ2-5,TRBV27,NA,NA
CASSGGGRLGELFF,TGTGCCAGCAGCGGGGGCGGGAGGTTGGGGGAGCTGTTTTTT,TRBJ2-2,TRBV27,NA,TRBD2
CASSPGAGASYNEQFF,TGTGCCAGCTCACCGGGAGCGGGAGCTTCCTACAATGAGCAGTTCTTC,TRBJ2-1,TRBV18,NA,TRBD2
CASSPQGAEGNTIYF,TGTGCCAGCAGCCCGCAGGGGGCTGAAGGAAACACCATATATTTT,TRBJ1-3,TRBV7-9,NA,TRBD1
CASSQDLADYEQYF,TGTGCCAGCAGCCAAGATCTAGCGGACTACGAGCAGTACTTC,TRBJ2-7,TRBV4-2,NA,TRBD2
CASSPRWRTGTDTQYF,TGTGCCAGCAGCCCGAGGTGGCGGACTGGCACAGATACGCAGTATTTT,TRBJ2-3,TRBV7-8,NA,NA
CASSQDRVQRNGGYTF,TGTGCCAGCAGCCAAGATAGGGTGCAGCGGAACGGTGGCTACACCTTC,TRBJ1-2,TRBV14,NA,NA
CASSELRDGRVEQYF,TGTGCCAGCAGCGAACTCCGGGACGGGAGAGTCGAGCAGTACTTC,TRBJ2-7,TRBV2,NA,NA
CAWSQIRQGWDIQYF,TGTGCCTGGAGCCAAATTCGACAGGGATGGGACATTCAGTACTTC,TRBJ2-4,TRBV30,once,TRBD1
CASSLEGGLAGSSYNEQFF,TGTGCCAGCAGCTTGGAAGGAGGCCTAGCGGGAAGCTCCTACAATGAGCAGTTCTTC,TRBJ2-1,TRBV5-6,NA,TRBD2
CASSPLGTSYNEQFF,TGTGCCAGCAGCCCCCTCGGGACTAGTTACAATGAGCAGTTCTTC,TRBJ2-1,TRBV28,NA,TRBD2
CASSIAGGRGTGELFF,TGTGCCAGTAGTATAGCCGGCGGGAGAGGCACCGGGGAGCTGTTTTTT,TRBJ2-2,TRBV19,once,TRBD2
CASSPQERTVLIEKLFF,TGCGCCAGCAGCCCTCAAGAGCGGACAGTTTTGATTGAAAAACTGTTTTTT,TRBJ1-4,TRBV4-1,NA,NA
CASSQEREGLHEQFF,TGCGCCAGCAGCCAAGAGCGGGAGGGCCTTCATGAGCAGTTCTTC,TRBJ2-1,TRBV4-3,few,TRBD2
CASSLEKDAQAIVINEQFF,TGTGCCAGCAGCTTGGAAAAGGATGCTCAGGCGATAGTAATCAATGAGCAGTTCTTC,TRBJ2-1,TRBV5-4,NA,NA
CASSHSGTGYNEQFF,TGTGCCAGCAGCCACAGCGGGACCGGCTACAATGAGCAGTTCTTC,TRBJ2-1,TRBV11-2,NA,TRBD2
CASSLGQGVPYEQYF,TGTGCCAGCAGCCTGGGACAGGGGGTCCCCTACGAGCAGTACTTC,TRBJ2-7,TRBV7-2,NA,TRBD1
CASSEYPRTGNTGELFF,TGTGCCAGCAGTGAATACCCCCGGACTGGGAACACCGGGGAGCTGTTTTTT,TRBJ2-2,TRBV25-1,NA,NA
CASSLGWSRGYTF,TGCGCCAGCAGCTTGGGTTGGAGCCGAGGCTACACCTTC,TRBJ1-2,TRBV5-1,NA,NA
CASNLVDNPYEQYF,TGCGCCAGCAATTTGGTCGACAACCCCTACGAGCAGTACTTC,TRBJ2-7,TRBV5-1,NA,NA
CASSPRSGREAGELFF,TGTGCCAGTAGTCCCCGTAGCGGGAGGGAGGCCGGGGAGCTGTTTTTT,TRBJ2-2,TRBV19,NA,TRBD2
CSVGNRDSPSNEQFF,TGCAGCGTTGGCAATCGGGACAGTCCTTCCAATGAGCAGTTCTTC,TRBJ2-1,TRBV29-1,NA,TRBD1
CASSPLGGLAKYNEQFF,TGCGCCAGCAGCCCCCTCGGGGGACTAGCCAAATACAATGAGCAGTTCTTC,TRBJ2-1,TRBV4-1,NA,TRBD2
CASSSRAGPGYHEHNEQFF,TGTGCCAGCAGCTCCCGGGCGGGGCCAGGGTATCACGAGCACAATGAGCAGTTCTTC,TRBJ2-1,TRBV11-2,once,NA
CASSLSVGPVQETQYF,TGTGCCAGCAGTTTATCAGTGGGGCCGGTACAAGAGACCCAGTACTTC,TRBJ2-5,TRBV27,NA,NA
CASSSPTGTGYTF,TGTGCCAGCAGTTCCCCGACAGGGACCGGCTACACCTTC,TRBJ1-2,TRBV28,NA,TRBD1
CASSFGGTEAFF,TGTGCCAGCAGCTTCGGAGGAACTGAAGCTTTCTTT,TRBJ1-1,TRBV11-2,NA,NA
CASSYWAGGYNEQFF,TGTGCCAGCAGTTACTGGGCGGGAGGGTACAATGAGCAGTTCTTC,TRBJ2-1,TRBV6-5,NA,TRBD2
CASSEKRTSGSLSYEQYF,TGTGCCAGCAGTGAAAAAAGGACTAGCGGGAGTCTGTCCTACGAGCAGTACTTC,TRBJ2-7,TRBV2,once,TRBD2
CAWVRDSSYNEQFF,TGTGCCTGGGTCCGGGACTCCTCCTACAATGAGCAGTTCTTC,TRBJ2-1,TRBV30,NA,NA
CASTGHYSNQPQHF,TGTGCCAGCACCGGACACTATAGCAATCAGCCCCAGCATTTT,TRBJ1-5,TRBV6-1,NA,NA
CSVEGGGSSGNTIYF,TGCAGCGTTGAAGGGGGAGGATCCTCTGGAAACACCATATATTTT,TRBJ1-3,TRBV29-1,NA,NA
CASSQDTGQGHEQYF,TGCGCCAGCAGCCAAGATACGGGACAGGGCCACGAGCAGTACTTC,TRBJ2-7,TRBV4-1,NA,TRBD1
CASSPKPALTYNEQFF,TGTGCCAGCAGCCCTAAACCGGCACTAACCTACAATGAGCAGTTCTTC,TRBJ2-1,TRBV4-2,NA,NA
CASLTGGRYNEQFF,TGTGCCAGCCTGACAGGGGGGAGGTACAATGAGCAGTTCTTC,TRBJ2-1,TRBV27,NA,TRBD1
CASSERGMGPSPYEQYF,TGTGCCAGCAGTGAGAGAGGGATGGGTCCAAGTCCCTACGAGCAGTACTTC,TRBJ2-7,TRBV27,NA,NA
CASSFLNGTSESETQYF,TGTGCCAGCAGTTTCCTGAACGGGACTAGCGAAAGTGAGACCCAGTACTTC,TRBJ2-5,TRBV27,few,TRBD2
CASSSGSDHGYNSPLHF,TGCGCCAGCAGCTCTGGTAGTGATCACGGCTATAATTCACCCCTCCACTTT,TRBJ1-6,TRBV5-1,once,NA
CASSQGEGSGSADEQFF,TGCGCCAGCAGCCAAGGAGAAGGTAGCGGGAGTGCAGATGAGCAGTTCTTC,TRBJ2-1,TRBV4-3,NA,TRBD2
CASSLGGGHPYPTMGQFF,TGTGCCAGCAGCTTGGGGGGGGGACACCCATATCCTACAATGGGGCAGTTCTTC,TRBJ2-1,TRBV5-4,NA,NA
CASSRSGAGNEQFF,TGCGCCAGCAGCCGATCAGGTGCTGGCAATGAGCAGTTCTTC,TRBJ2-1,TRBV4-3,NA,NA
CASSPGLAEPSTDTQYF,TGTGCCAGCAGCCCAGGACTAGCGGAGCCTAGCACAGATACGCAGTATTTT,TRBJ2-3,TRBV7-9,NA,TRBD2
CASSYGGSGYGYTF,TGTGCCAGCAGTTACGGGGGCAGTGGCTATGGCTACACCTTC,TRBJ1-2,TRBV6-6,NA,NA
CATSRGQFNQPQHF,TGTGCCACCAGCCGCGGACAGTTCAATCAGCCCCAGCATTTT,TRBJ1-5,TRBV15,NA,NA
CASQNPTRGSGPNTGELFF,TGTGCCAGCCAAAACCCCACCAGGGGGTCGGGCCCGAACACCGGGGAGCTGTTTTTT,TRBJ2-2,TRBV27,once,TRBD1
CASSVAGGTYEQYF,TGTGCCAGCAGCGTAGCAGGGGGCACCTACGAGCAGTACTTC,TRBJ2-7,TRBV9,NA,TRBD1
CASSQALQGAEEKLFF,TGTGCCAGCAGCCAAGCCTTACAGGGGGCCGAGGAAAAACTGTTTTTT,TRBJ1-4,TRBV14,once,TRBD1
CASSQGQGIRDTIYF,TGTGCCAGCTCCCAGGGACAGGGTATTCGGGACACCATATATTTT,TRBJ1-3,TRBV25-1,NA,TRBD1
CASSSGTKFYEQYF,TGCGCCAGCAGTAGCGGGACCAAATTCTACGAGCAGTACTTC,TRBJ2-7,TRBV5-1,NA,TRBD2
CAWSSSGVSTDTQYF,TGTGCCTGGAGCTCTAGCGGGGTTAGCACAGATACGCAGTATTTT,TRBJ2-3,TRBV30,NA,TRBD2
CASSTNRGTETQYF,TGTGCCAGTTCCACCAACAGGGGAACGGAGACCCAGTACTTC,TRBJ2-5,TRBV28,NA,TRBD1
CASSSRTGPTDTQYF,TGTGCCAGTAGCAGCCGGACAGGGCCCACAGATACGCAGTATTTT,TRBJ2-3,TRBV19,NA,TRBD1